Listed here is a single T cell receptor beta chain. What it binds is unknown. On the day of bone marrow donation, the related graft donor provided peripheral blood. Germline loops: CDR1 SGDLS, CDR2 YYNGEE. With V trimmed by 4 bases and J by 3 bases, 12 bases remained unmatched. The CDR3 runs to 16 residues. Produced via immunoSEQ multiplex PCR; TCRdb's table is partial and in-frame only. The sample contains about 39,000 clones, none occurring once; roughly 4.3% lies in the top ten. This sample is part of a study of T cells after posttransplantation cyclophosphamide. Overall study results and limits: Skin or GI-infiltrating T cells shared few TRB sequences with blood. Donor-recipient repertoire similarity was low at 1-2 months, rising over year one.

The sequence was obtained from a woman aged 50 to 60 in good health and a related stem cell transplant donor. Sequencing used PBMCs. The chain combines TRBV9 with TRBJ2-5; 7 bases align to TRBD1. CDR3 nucleotide sequence: TGTGCCAGCAGCCTTCGGACAGGAGCGAGGGAAGAGACCCAGTACTTC. Its translation is CASSLRTGAREETQYF.